This T cell receptor (beta chain) is from a study of shared clonotypes between healthy human individuals (dated by TCRdb to the early 2020s). Some background on the complete study: Three men and a couple of women, aged 18 to 49 years, made up the cohort. Per donor, leukapheresis produced somewhere between about 0.8 and 9 billion PBMCs. To estimate repertoire size and how much clonotype sharing occurs between individuals, the study deeply sequenced the blood TCR repertoires of roughly 5 healthy adults. For each donor, CD4 naive and CD4 memory were each run on three plates, CD8 naive on two plates, and CD8 memory on one plate. Different laboratories and diverse techniques were used to prepare libraries and sequence TCR repertoires, to increase sequencing depth and limit assay-specific biases. What the study reported, not specific to this receptor: Sampling was restricted to blood, and TCR repertoires in tissue are likely to differ from TCR repertoires in blood. Across a few donors, about 5.2% of naive CD4, over 3% of naive CD8, 2.3% of memory CD4, and approximately 0.42% of memory CD8 clonotypes were shared. Clonotypes shared by all four sorted-subset donors showed higher generation probabilities than non-shared clonotypes. Naive subsets generally had larger estimated clonotype richness than memory subsets. Rarefaction of sorted-subset datasets indicated incomplete sequencing despite the large sequencing depth. The small number of donors limited the genetic and exposure-history diversity represented. Pairwise subsampling indicated that sequencing depth was expected to affect the degree of clonotype sharing among donors.

Trimming costs V 1 base and J 5 bases, and their ends lie 21 bases apart. Counted from cysteine to phenylalanine, this CDR3 has 17 amino acids. Only the CDR3 DNA is retained, 51 bases long and in frame from the first base. From the germline V gene (reference sequence), CDR1 is SGHAT and CDR2 is FQDESV. On this clone: The clone's antigen remains unknown. No much larger clone is present one base from it, and per-base qualities are unavailable.

Using the deep immunoSEQ assay, TCR CDR3 regions were amplified from genomic DNA by multiplex PCR. Extracted genomic DNA from each cell subset was spread evenly across all wells of several immunoSEQ 96-well plates, with each plate serving as a replicate. For sorted subsets, roughly 200 ng genomic DNA, equal to tens of thousands of T cell genomes, was loaded into each replicate PCR. Purified libraries were quantified with a Qubit 3.0 fluorometer, sized on a Bioanalyzer 2100, and re-quantified with the KAPA Library Quantification kit. A separate single-read 150-cycle Illumina NextSeq 550 flow cell was used to sequence each immunoSEQ 96-well plate. Per the source publication's procedure: Because only junctional sequences without quality scores were contained in the immunoSEQ output, filtering matching that applied to full-length reads could not be performed. To assign V/J genes and CDR3, sequences were annotated against IMGT germline references using PyIR, a Python wrapper for IgBLAST v1.9. Any read was removed if the V/J assignment was weak (E-value above 1e-6), the CDR3 was missing, or the read contained stop codons, out-of-frame junctions, or ambiguous translated residues. V3J clonotypes were defined by identical inferred V gene, J gene, and CDR3 amino acid sequence. Percentage overlap between repertoires was calculated by dividing the number of shared unique clonotypes by the size of the smaller repertoire. Richness of each repertoire was evaluated using RTK rarefaction, the Chao1 estimator, and Recon v2.1 estimates of unobserved clonotypes. For all TCRbeta clonotypes obtained by the gDNA method from a handful of donors, generation probabilities were computed with OLGA. Not all clones reach the TCRdb copy of this immuneACCESS table, which keeps in-frame sequences only. Checked studies attribute under half of the gap to unresolved V genes and leave the rest unexplained. From that table come the V and J calls and clone size; the DNA was used to work out D and trimming. Present in this sample are a few hundred thousand clones, around 87% of which were seen just once. About a sixth of the sample comes from the top ten.

The donors were healthy, HIV-negative adults with no recently reported acute infections or vaccinations. Every donor was a Caucasian adult residing in Nashville, Tennessee, USA. The CD8 memory samples were a combination of magnetically selected CD45RO+ cells and CCR7-negative CD45RA+ effector memory (TemRA) cells. After blood collection by leukapheresis, PBMCs were isolated using Ficoll-Histopaque density gradient centrifugation and then cryopreserved in the vapor phase of liquid nitrogen. Purity and quantity of every magnetically sorted T cell population were checked by analytical flow cytometry. Genomic DNA was isolated from each sorted fraction and quantified by UV absorbance on a Nanodrop 2000c.

The sequenced material came from memory CD8+ T cells sorted from blood. The sample's cell subset or site label is to be understood as: CD45RO+ cells pooled with CCR7-negative TemRA cells. The rearranged chain carries TRBV11-1 and TRBJ2-7; the D gene cannot be resolved beyond TRBD1 or TRBD2, each matching 5 bases. This clonotype originated in a young man in good health. In nucleotides, the sequence is TGTGCCAGCAGCTTAGTCGTGGCGGCTCTTCTGGGGGACGAGCAGTACTTC. The translation is CASSLVVAALLGDEQYF.